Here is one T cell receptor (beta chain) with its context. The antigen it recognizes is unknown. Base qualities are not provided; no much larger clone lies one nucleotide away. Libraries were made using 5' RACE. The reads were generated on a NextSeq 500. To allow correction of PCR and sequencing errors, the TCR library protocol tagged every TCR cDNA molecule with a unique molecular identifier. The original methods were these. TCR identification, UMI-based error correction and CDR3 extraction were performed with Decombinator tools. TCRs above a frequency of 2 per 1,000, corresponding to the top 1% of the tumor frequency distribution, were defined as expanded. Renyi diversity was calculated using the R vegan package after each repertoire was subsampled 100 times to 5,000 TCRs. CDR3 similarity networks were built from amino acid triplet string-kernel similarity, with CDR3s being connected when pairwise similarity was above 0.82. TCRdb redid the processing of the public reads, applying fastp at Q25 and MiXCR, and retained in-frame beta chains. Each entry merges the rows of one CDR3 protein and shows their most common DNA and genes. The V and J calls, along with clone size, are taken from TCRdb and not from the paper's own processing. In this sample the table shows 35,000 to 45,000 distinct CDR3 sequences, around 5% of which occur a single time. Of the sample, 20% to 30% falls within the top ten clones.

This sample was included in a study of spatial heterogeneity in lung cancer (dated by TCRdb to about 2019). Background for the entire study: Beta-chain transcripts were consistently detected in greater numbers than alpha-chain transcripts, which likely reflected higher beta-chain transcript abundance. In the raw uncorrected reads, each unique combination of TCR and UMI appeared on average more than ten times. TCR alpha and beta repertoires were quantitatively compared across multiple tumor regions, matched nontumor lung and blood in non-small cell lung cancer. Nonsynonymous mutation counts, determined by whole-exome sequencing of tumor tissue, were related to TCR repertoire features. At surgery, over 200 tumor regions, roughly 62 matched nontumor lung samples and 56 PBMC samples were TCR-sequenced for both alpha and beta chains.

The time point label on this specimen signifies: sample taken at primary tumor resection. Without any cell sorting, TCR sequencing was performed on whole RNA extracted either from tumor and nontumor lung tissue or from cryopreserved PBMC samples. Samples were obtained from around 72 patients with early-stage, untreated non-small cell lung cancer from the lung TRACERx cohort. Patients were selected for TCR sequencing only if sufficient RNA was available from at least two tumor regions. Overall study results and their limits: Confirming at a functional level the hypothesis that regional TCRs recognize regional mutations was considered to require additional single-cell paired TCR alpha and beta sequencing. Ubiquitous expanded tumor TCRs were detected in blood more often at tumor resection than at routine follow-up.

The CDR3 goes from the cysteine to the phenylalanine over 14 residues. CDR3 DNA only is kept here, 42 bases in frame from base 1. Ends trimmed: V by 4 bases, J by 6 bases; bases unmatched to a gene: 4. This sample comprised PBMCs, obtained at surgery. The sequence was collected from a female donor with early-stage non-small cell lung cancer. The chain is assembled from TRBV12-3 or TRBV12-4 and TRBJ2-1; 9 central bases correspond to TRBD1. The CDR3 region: CASSSDRGGNEQFF. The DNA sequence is TGTGCCAGCAGTTCGGACAGGGGCGGCAATGAGCAGTTCTTC.